The subject of this entry is one T cell receptor beta chain. TCRdb passed the multiplex PCR reads through MiXCR, listing each CDR3 protein once. The sample has about 47,000 distinct CDR3 sequences; 23% are singletons. This sample was taken from a study of breast tumors, draining lymph nodes, adjacent tissues. Germline values: CDR1 SGHNT, CDR2 YYREEE (reference sequence). V was pared by 3 bases and J by 5 bases, with 12 bases of the junction left unmatched. The CDR3 runs to 16 residues. This clonotype was sampled from a female donor with breast cancer. Some clones in this sample may be carry-over from other donors' samples. This chain uses TRBV5-4 with TRBJ2-5, with 8 bases matching TRBD2. Material for sequencing was breast tumor tissue. The CDR3 DNA is TGTGCCAGCAGCTCTGGACTAGCAGGGGCAGGGGAGACCCAGTACTTC. Translating gives CASSSGLAGAGETQYF.